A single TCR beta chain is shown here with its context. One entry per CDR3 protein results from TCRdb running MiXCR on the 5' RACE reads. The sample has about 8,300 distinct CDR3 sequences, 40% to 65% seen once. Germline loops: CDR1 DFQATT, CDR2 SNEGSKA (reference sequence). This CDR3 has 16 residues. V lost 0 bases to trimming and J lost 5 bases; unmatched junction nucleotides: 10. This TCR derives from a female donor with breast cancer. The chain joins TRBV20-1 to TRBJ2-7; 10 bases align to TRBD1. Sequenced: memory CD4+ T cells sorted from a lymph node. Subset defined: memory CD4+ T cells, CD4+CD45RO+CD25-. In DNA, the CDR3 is TGCAGTGCTAGAGACCCCCTGGGGGACAGGGGCGACGAGCAGTACTTC. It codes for CSARDPLGDRGDEQYF.